This T cell receptor beta chain was retrieved from a study of blood T cell repertoires in COVID-19. In the original processing: The assay estimated nucleated cells by amplifying reference gene primers. Assay: immunoSEQ multiplex PCR; the TCRdb copy retains only in-frame clones and omits some. V, J and clone size are those of that table, while D and trimming were read from the DNA. The sample contains around 260,000 clones, around 89% of which appear only once. Germline CDR1 reads WNHNN; CDR2 reads SYGVQD (reference sequence). V dropped 5 bases and J dropped 5; count of bases not matched to a gene: 9. CDR3 size: 14 residues.

Sequencing was carried out using peripheral blood. This sequence was found in a man aged 30-40 years with acute or convalescent COVID-19. The gene calls are TRBV10-1 and TRBJ2-7; TRBD1 matches at 7 bases. CDR3 protein: CASSRRTGTDEQYF. The CDR3 DNA sequence: TGCGCCAGCAGTCGGAGGACAGGAACGGACGAGCAGTACTTC.